The next 11 T cell receptor beta chains were all read from a single sample in a study of cytomegalovirus exposure and HLA in healthy donors. Some clones are missing from TCRdb's copy, which holds only in-frame ones; the method was immunoSEQ multiplex PCR. The sample has 150,000 to 200,000 clones; roughly 86% are singletons. The sample taken for sequencing was PBMCs. Every receptor here comes from a woman aged 18-30 years in good health and CMV-seropositive.

V and J are TRBV6-4 and TRBJ1-5; weak D call: TRBD1 (6 bases). Germline CDR1 MRHNA, CDR2 SNTAGT. Deletions cut 7 bases from V and 0 bases from J, with 10 bases between. The CDR3 contains 14 residues. CDR3 sequence reads: CASTWTDSNQPQHF. CDR3 DNA: TGTGCCAGCACTTGGACAGATAGCAATCAGCCCCAGCATTTT.

The chain combines TRBV10-3 with TRBJ1-2, with no clear D. Trimming shortened V by 0 bases and J by 5 bases, and 16 bases separated the two germline ends. CDR1 and CDR2 (germline): ENHRY, SYGVKD. CDR3 length equals 16 residues. Here the CDR3 reads CAISESTRERPYGYTF. The DNA for the CDR3 is TGTGCCATCAGTGAGTCGACTCGAGAGCGGCCTTATGGCTACACCTTC.

The sample holds a few counts of this clone. The gene calls are TRBV19 and TRBJ2-7; 11 bases agree with TRBD1. The CDR3 is made up of 14 amino acids. Trimming at V came to 6 bases and at J to 3 bases, leaving 4 bases not matched to a gene. Germline V gene lookup returns CDR1 LNHDA and CDR2 SQIVND (reference sequence). For the CDR3, the DNA is TGTGCCAGTAGCCAGGACAGGGGGCTCTACGAGCAGTACTTC. Translation gives CASSQDRGLYEQYF.

The J gene is TRBJ2-1, the V gene TRBV11-2, with D perhaps matching TRBD2 (6 bases). There are 15 residues in the CDR3. Germline CDR1 reads SGHAT; CDR2 reads FQNNGV. Trimming left V 2 bases short and J 4 bases short, with 12 bases between. CDR3 protein: CASSLSGGGYNEQFF. For the CDR3, the DNA is TGTGCCAGCAGCTTATCCGGGGGAGGATACAATGAGCAGTTCTTC.

In this sample, this clone turned up a few times. V gene TRBV7-2 combines with J gene TRBJ2-1, with TRBD1 matching 9 bases. The V gene's germline CDR1 is SGHTA and CDR2 FQGNSA. V shed 4 bases, J shed 10 bases, and the junction held 8 bases outside the gene matches. This CDR3 has 14 amino acids. The CDR3 nucleotides are TGTGCCAGCAGCTACCGGGGACAGGGCGACGAGCAGTTCTTC. Its protein is CASSYRGQGDEQFF.

V gene TRBV30 combines with J gene TRBJ2-2; D is unresolved. CDR3 size: 13 residues. CDR1 GTSNPN and CDR2 SVGIG come from the germline V gene (reference sequence). V lost 5 bases and J 0 bases, leaving 7 bases between the germline ends. The CDR3 sequence is CAWSPANTGELFF. In DNA, the CDR3 is TGTGCCTGGTCGCCGGCGAACACCGGGGAGCTGTTTTTT.

V gene TRBV7-8 combines with J gene TRBJ2-1; D is possibly TRBD2 (6 bases). Trimming cost V 6 bases and J 7 bases, with 16 bases left between them. Germline lookup yields CDR1 SGHVS and CDR2 FQNEAQ. The CDR3 spans 14 residues. In nucleotides, the CDR3 is TGTGCCAGCAGTAATCGCGGGAATCTGAATGAGCAGTTCTTC. Translation: CASSNRGNLNEQFF.

The V gene is TRBV4-1, the J gene TRBJ2-7; 9 bases match TRBD1. Losses at the gene ends were 4 bases for V and 3 bases for J; bases not matched to a gene: 10. The CDR3 loop spans 16 amino acids. Germline values: CDR1 MGHRA, CDR2 YSYEKL. CDR3 region: CASSRPGQGRYYEQYF. CDR3 sequence (DNA): TGCGCCAGCAGCCGACCGGGACAGGGACGTTACTACGAGCAGTACTTC.

This sequence joins TRBV28 and TRBJ2-1, with 9 bases aligning to TRBD2. Losses at the gene ends were 9 bases for V and 7 bases for J; bases not matched to a gene: 13. Germline loops: CDR1 MDHEN, CDR2 SYDVKM. This CDR3 is 15 amino acids long. CDR3 protein: CASTTPSGITNEQFF. DNA for the CDR3: TGTGCCAGTACCACACCTAGCGGGATCACGAATGAGCAGTTCTTC.

This sequence joins TRBV4-1 and TRBJ2-5, with 9 bases aligning to TRBD2. With V trimmed by 2 bases and J by 2 bases, 9 bases remained unmatched. CDR3 length: 17 residues. Germline V lookup: CDR1 MGHRA, CDR2 YSYEKL. In nucleotides, the CDR3 is TGCGCCAGCAGCCAACAGGCCGGCGGGAGGGGACAAGAGACCCAGTACTTC. Its translation: CASSQQAGGRGQETQYF.

The rearrangement joins TRBV27 to TRBJ1-2; no clear D gene. Germline assignment: CDR1 MNHEY and CDR2 SMNVEV (reference sequence). This CDR3 has 15 amino acids. The ends were cut back, 2 bases at V and 8 bases at J, with 18 bases in the middle. CDR3 residues: CASSLIGGGFWGYTF. The CDR3 DNA sequence: TGTGCCAGCAGTTTAATTGGAGGAGGGTTTTGGGGCTACACCTTC.